The rows below give T cell receptor beta chains drawn from one sample of a study of response to subunit inactivated influenza vaccine. TCRdb redid the calling of the RT-PCR reads with MiXCR, one entry per CDR3 protein. This sample has approximately 530,000 distinct CDR3 sequences, with 13% found just once. The sequenced sample was PBMCs from blood, obtained more than 35 days after vaccination. The source is a man in his fifties who received an inactivated influenza vaccine. Each CDR3 is given with its conserved first and last residue. Each record gives: V gene, J gene, clone size, D gene, CDR3 DNA, CDR3 protein. The D gene is left open where the match is weak. Some rows mark clone size as missing; the rest say once, few, many or name a class of expanded clone.

V gene: TRBV12-3/TRBV12-4
J gene: TRBJ2-1
clone size: few
D gene: NA
CDR3 DNA: TGTGCCAGCAGGCCTCGGGACAACGGTTACAATGAGCAGTTCTTC
CDR3 protein: CASRPRDNGYNEQFF

V gene: TRBV6-2/TRBV6-3
J gene: TRBJ2-1
clone size: NA
D gene: NA
CDR3 DNA: TGTGCCAGCAGTAAAAGGGCCTACAATGAGCAGTTCTTC
CDR3 protein: CASSKRAYNEQFF

V gene: TRBV7-8
J gene: TRBJ2-5
clone size: NA
D gene: NA
CDR3 DNA: TGTGCCAGCGGCTCAGTGGGCCGGGAGACCCAGTACTTC
CDR3 protein: CASGSVGRETQYF

V gene: TRBV4-1
J gene: TRBJ1-5
clone size: NA
D gene: NA
CDR3 DNA: TGCGCCAGCAGCCAGGACGCACAGGGTCATCAGCCCCAGCATTTT
CDR3 protein: CASSQDAQGHQPQHF

V gene: TRBV9
J gene: TRBJ2-2
clone size: NA
D gene: NA
CDR3 DNA: TGTGCCAGCAGCGTAGAAGCAAGAACCGGGGAGCTGTTTTTT
CDR3 protein: CASSVEARTGELFF

V gene: TRBV2
J gene: TRBJ2-1
clone size: NA
D gene: TRBD1
CDR3 DNA: TGTGCCAGCAGGTGGACAGGCTCCTACAATGAGCAGTTCTTC
CDR3 protein: CASRWTGSYNEQFF

V gene: TRBV19
J gene: TRBJ1-5
clone size: NA
D gene: NA
CDR3 DNA: TGTGCCAGTAGTCTTCATGGGGGCAATCAGCCCCAGCATTTT
CDR3 protein: CASSLHGGNQPQHF

V gene: TRBV7-2
J gene: TRBJ2-7
clone size: many
D gene: TRBD1
CDR3 DNA: TGTGCCAGCAGCTTCCGGACAGGCCACTACGAGCAGTACTTC
CDR3 protein: CASSFRTGHYEQYF

V gene: TRBV27
J gene: TRBJ2-1
clone size: few
D gene: TRBD1
CDR3 DNA: TGTGCCAGCAGTTCCACACAGGGGGTTCCCTACAATGAGCAGTTCTTC
CDR3 protein: CASSSTQGVPYNEQFF

V gene: TRBV20-1
J gene: TRBJ2-3
clone size: few
D gene: TRBD2
CDR3 DNA: TGCAGTGTTAAGCGTAGCGGGACACCTCCGGGGGTTACGCAGTATTTT
CDR3 protein: CSVKRSGTPPGVTQYF

V gene: TRBV18
J gene: TRBJ2-1
clone size: few
D gene: TRBD2
CDR3 DNA: TGTGCCAGCTCACCCCTGAGCGGGAGTCAGGTCAATGAGCAGTTCTTC
CDR3 protein: CASSPLSGSQVNEQFF

V gene: TRBV7-8
J gene: TRBJ1-1
clone size: NA
D gene: NA
CDR3 DNA: TGTGCCAGCACCCGGGACCGCGGACCCACTGAAGCTTTCTTT
CDR3 protein: CASTRDRGPTEAFF